One and the same sample provided the 27 T cell receptor beta chains below, sequenced in a study of shared clonotypes between healthy human individuals. The naive CD8 fraction comprised CD45RO-negative cells positively selected for CCR7 and excluded terminally differentiated effector memory CD45RA+ cells. Libraries were prepared by immunoSEQ multiplex PCR; TCRdb keeps only in-frame clonotypes and omits some of them. The table records about 700,000 clones, approximately 90% of them present only once. The sequenced sample consisted of naive CD8+ T cells sorted from blood. These receptors all come from a man aged 25 to 45 in good health.

The chain uses TRBV29-1 and TRBJ1-3; D not resolved. Trimming shortened V by 2 bases and J by 8 bases, and 22 bases separated the two germline ends. The CDR3 runs 16 residues. Germline V lookup: CDR1 SQVTM, CDR2 ANQGSEA. CDR3 loop: CSVEFVSHPGIDTIYF. The DNA for the CDR3 is TGCAGCGTTGAATTCGTAAGCCACCCAGGTATCGACACCATATATTTT.

The V and J genes are TRBV5-5 and TRBJ2-1, with 10 bases matching TRBD2. The CDR3 is 16 residues long. V dropped 0 bases and J dropped 7; count of bases not matched to a gene: 7. Germline V lookup: CDR1 SGHKS, CDR2 YYEKEE (reference sequence). CDR3 amino acids: CASSLGGLADANEQFF. The CDR3 nucleotides are TGTGCCAGCAGCTTGGGCGGACTAGCGGACGCGAATGAGCAGTTCTTC. The full variable domain, with the rest looked up from reference TRBV5-5 and TRBJ2-1, is DAGVTQSPTHLIKTRGQQVTLRCSPISGHKSVSWYQQVLGQGPQFIFQYYEKEERGRGNFPDRFSARQFPNYSSELNVNALLLGDSALYLCASSLGGLADANEQFFGPGTRLTVL.

CDR3 sequence reads: CASSLDHYNEQFF. The CDR3 region has the DNA TGTGCCAGCAGCTTAGACCATTACAATGAGCAGTTCTTC. The J gene is TRBJ2-1, the V gene TRBV7-8; no definite D call. CDR1 is SGHVS and CDR2 is FQNEAQ in the germline V gene. The CDR3 runs to 13 residues. The V end was cut by 1 base, the J end by 4 bases, with 5 bases between.

The chain joins TRBV6-6 to TRBJ1-5, with D perhaps matching TRBD1 (5 bases). The CDR3 runs 15 residues. Trimming took 6 bases from V and 0 from J, leaving 12 bases between them. The V gene's germline CDR1 is MNHNY and CDR2 SVGAGI (reference sequence). CDR3 residues: CASSYDRSSNQPQHF. The CDR3 DNA reads TGTGCCAGCAGCTACGACAGAAGTAGCAATCAGCCCCAGCATTTT.

The chain links TRBV2 to TRBJ2-4, with D possibly called TRBD1 or TRBD2 (6 bases each). The CDR3 loop spans 16 amino acids. The germline V and J ends were trimmed by 3 bases and 1 base, with 13 bases remaining between them. Germline lookup yields CDR1 SNHLY and CDR2 FYNNEI. The CDR3 DNA is TGTGCCAGCAGTGAGAGGCAAGGGGGGGCCAAAAACATTCAGTACTTC. Translated: CASSERQGGAKNIQYF.

This sequence joins TRBV7-8 and TRBJ2-7; no reliable D call. The length of the CDR3 is 12 residues. Germline values: CDR1 SGHVS, CDR2 FQNEAQ. Trimming pared 7 bases from V and 6 bases from J, leaving 13 bases between. DNA of the CDR3: TGTGCCAGCACCTCTTCGCCGGGCGAGCAGTACTTC. It specifies CASTSSPGEQYF.

This clone was counted once. This chain joins TRBV11-2 and TRBJ2-1; no reliable D call. The CDR3 is 12 amino acids. In germline, CDR1 is SGHAT, CDR2 FQNNGV. Trimming stripped 3 bases from V and 10 bases from J, with 10 bases between. The CDR3, as DNA: TGTGCCAGCAGCTTCTATGGCCCCGAGCAGTTCTTC. This translates into CASSFYGPEQFF.

The chain recombines TRBV11-2 with TRBJ2-3; 9 bases map to TRBD2. V lost 0 bases, J lost 2 bases, and 3 bases stayed unmatched. In germline, CDR1 is SGHAT, CDR2 FQNNGV. There are 16 residues in the CDR3. The CDR3 sequence: CASSLDPSGVTDTQYF. CDR3 bases: TGTGCCAGCAGCTTAGATCCTAGCGGGGTCACAGATACGCAGTATTTT.

The chain employs TRBV6-6 and TRBJ2-7; D gene uncertain. Trimming shortened V by 5 bases and J by 6 bases, and 11 bases separated the two germline ends. The CDR3 contains 12 residues. Germline V gene sequence: CDR1 MNHNY, CDR2 SVGAGI (reference sequence). CDR3 sequence reads: CASSPYLTEQYF. The CDR3 DNA sequence: TGTGCCAGCAGTCCCTACTTGACCGAGCAGTACTTC.

The CDR3 DNA follows: TGTGCCAGCAGTTTTAGGGGTAGCAATCAGCCCCAGCATTTT. Its protein product is CASSFRGSNQPQHF. The chain employs TRBV28 and TRBJ1-5; D might be TRBD1 (5 bases). The germline CDR1 and CDR2 sequences are MDHEN and SYDVKM. Trimming shortened V by 3 bases and J by 0 bases, and 6 bases separated the two germline ends. The CDR3 loop spans 14 amino acids.

V gene TRBV28 combines with J gene TRBJ2-1; 9 bases align to TRBD2. Germline V lookup: CDR1 MDHEN, CDR2 SYDVKM. V lost 5 bases, J lost 3 bases, and 5 bases stayed unmatched. There are 15 residues in the CDR3. For the CDR3, the DNA is TGTGCCAGCAGTGTAGCGGGAGTAGACTACAATGAGCAGTTCTTC. As protein: CASSVAGVDYNEQFF.

The J gene is TRBJ2-3, the V gene TRBV27, with a weak D call TRBD1 (6 bases). Deletions cut 2 bases from V and 11 bases from J, with 8 bases between. Germline V gene lookup returns CDR1 MNHEY and CDR2 SMNVEV (reference sequence). The CDR3 covers 11 residues. CDR3 residues: CASSLGGGQYF. For the CDR3, the DNA is TGTGCCAGCAGTTTAGGGGGCGGGCAGTATTTT.

The gene calls are TRBV9 and TRBJ2-7; 12 bases map to TRBD1. The CDR3 has 14 residues. CDR1 is SGDLS, CDR2 YYNGEE, per germline. V gave up 4 bases and J gave up 7 bases; unmatched junction bases: 6. In DNA form, the CDR3 reads TGTGCCAGCAGCAGGGGACAGGGGGCCCGAGAGCAGTACTTC. Protein: CASSRGQGAREQYF.

This clone appeared once. The CDR3 region is CASSYSKRLPYEQYF. The CDR3, as DNA: TGTGCCAGCAGTTATTCGAAGAGATTGCCCTACGAGCAGTACTTC. The chain recombines TRBV6-9 with TRBJ2-7; D remains unclear. This CDR3 is built from 15 residues. Trimming left V 0 bases short and J 2 bases short, with 11 bases between. Germline-derived CDR1 and CDR2 are MNHGY and SVAAGI.

The CDR3 DNA reads as TGTGCCAGCAGCCAAGGGGTTTACAGCAAAGGAATCAAAAACAATGAGCAGTTCTTC. It yields the protein CASSQGVYSKGIKNNEQFF. The chain carries TRBV14 and TRBJ2-1; D gene unclear. The CDR3 has 19 residues. Germline CDR1 SGHDN, CDR2 FVKESK. V gave up 1 base and J gave up 5 bases, with 24 bases separating them.

The V and J genes are TRBV9 and TRBJ2-7; 8 bases are shared with TRBD2. Germline lookup yields CDR1 SGDLS and CDR2 YYNGEE. V dropped 0 bases and J dropped 5; count of bases not matched to a gene: 7. The CDR3 has 15 amino acids. DNA for the CDR3: TGTGCCAGCAGCGTAGGGGGACTAGTAATCCACGAGCAGTACTTC. Residues: CASSVGGLVIHEQYF.

The V gene is TRBV14, the J gene TRBJ2-7, with D uncertain. This CDR3 contains 13 residues. V was pared by 1 base and J by 3 bases, with 7 bases between. Germline V gives CDR1 SGHDN, CDR2 FVKESK. CDR3 residues: CASSQVMGYEQYF. The CDR3 region has the DNA TGTGCCAGCAGCCAAGTAATGGGCTACGAGCAGTACTTC.

The chain carries TRBV7-9 and TRBJ2-7, with D uncertain. Germline V CDR1 and CDR2: SEHNR, FQNEAQ (reference sequence). The V end lost 5 bases, the J end lost 0 bases, and 23 bases lay between the germline ends. The CDR3 sequence is 18 residues long. The CDR3 coding sequence is TGTGCCAGCAGCCAGGTAGGTAGGGAAGGCATCAGCTCCTACGAGCAGTACTTC. Translating it yields CASSQVGREGISSYEQYF.

The chain carries TRBV10-1 and TRBJ2-2; D call uncertain. Trimming pared 2 bases from V and 6 bases from J, leaving 7 bases between. This CDR3 spans 13 amino acids. Germline V gene data show CDR1 as WNHNN and CDR2 as SYGVQD (reference sequence). CDR3 coding DNA: TGCGCCAGCAGTGAGGGGTCCCCCGGGGAGCTGTTTTTT. This sequence encodes CASSEGSPGELFF.

The chain carries TRBV27 and TRBJ2-1; 9 positions agree with TRBD2. The CDR3 is 15 amino acids. From germline, CDR1 is MNHEY and CDR2 SMNVEV (reference sequence). V shed 4 bases and J 7 bases; nucleotides not matched to a gene: 8. Here the CDR3 reads CASSSIAGALNEQFF. The CDR3 DNA reads TGTGCCAGCAGTTCCATAGCGGGAGCTCTGAATGAGCAGTTCTTC.

The rearrangement links TRBV9 to TRBJ1-1, with unresolved D. The V and J ends lost 2 bases and 6 bases respectively, with 11 bases between them. This CDR3 spans 13 amino acids. CDR1 is SGDLS and CDR2 is YYNGEE in the germline V gene. The CDR3 spells CASSVGQTSEAFF. CDR3 bases: TGTGCCAGCAGCGTGGGCCAGACCTCTGAAGCTTTCTTT.

The genes are TRBV9 and TRBJ2-5; 9 bases line up with TRBD2. Germline CDR1 and CDR2: SGDLS and YYNGEE. With 4 bases clipped from V and 5 bases from J, the junction kept 12 bases outside the gene matches. The CDR3 consists of 16 residues. The CDR3, as DNA: TGTGCCAGCAGCACGCGGTTAGCGGGAGAAGGGGAGACCCAGTACTTC. Its translation is CASSTRLAGEGETQYF.

Comments on this clone: Other DNA sequences in the sample encode the same CDR3. This sequence joins TRBV4-3 and TRBJ1-5, with D perhaps TRBD1 (5 bases). Germline loops: CDR1 LGHNA, CDR2 YSLEER. The length of the CDR3 is 15 residues. The ends were cut back, 0 bases at V and 3 bases at J, with 9 bases in the middle. CDR3 bases: TGCGCCAGCAGCCAAGACCAGGGCTCCAATCAGCCCCAGCATTTT. Its protein is CASSQDQGSNQPQHF.

As for this clone: The junction does not match germline at one end; this may be a read error. The gene calls are TRBV7-7 and TRBJ2-1, with D possibly being TRBD2 (5 bases). Germline CDR1 and CDR2: SSHAT and FNYEAQ (reference sequence). CDR3 length: 15 amino acids. The CDR3 is CASSARRADYNEQFF. The CDR3 nucleotides read TGTGCTAGCAGCGCCCGTAGAGCGGACTACAATGAGCAGTTCTTC.

J is TRBJ2-7 and V is TRBV19; TRBD1 matches 9 bases. Germline V gene sequence: CDR1 LNHDA, CDR2 SQIVND (reference sequence). V was pared by 2 bases and J by 6 bases, with 2 bases of the junction left unmatched. The CDR3 has 13 amino acids. The CDR3 DNA reads TGTGCCAGTAGTATAAGGACAGGGGCCGAGCAGTACTTC. Protein sequence: CASSIRTGAEQYF.

The genes are TRBV9 and TRBJ2-3, with a tentative D call TRBD2 (5 bases). The CDR3 has 16 amino acids. V lost 0 bases and J lost 4, with 15 bases in between. The germline CDR1 and CDR2 sequences are SGDLS and YYNGEE. CDR3 DNA: TGTGCCAGCAGCGTAGCTAGCCTGATAGTTGCAGATACGCAGTATTTT. Translation gives CASSVASLIVADTQYF.

The rearrangement joins TRBV5-1 to TRBJ2-5, with 8 bases aligning to TRBD2. The trim removed 4 bases at V and 1 base at J, leaving 12 bases unmatched. Germline V lookup: CDR1 SGHRS, CDR2 YFSETQ. The CDR3 loop spans 17 amino acids. In nucleotides, the CDR3 is TGCGCCAGCAGCCCGTCGGTTAATAGCGGGACCCAAGAGACCCAGTACTTC. It is translated as CASSPSVNSGTQETQYF.